A single sample gave rise to the 25 T cell receptor beta chains below, sequenced in a study of T-cell reconstitution after alpha-beta-depleted transplantation in children (dated by TCRdb to about 2016). Library prep was done by PCR. Sequenced on an Illumina HiSeq 2500. Molecular barcoding was employed in the preparation of TCR libraries, with unique molecular identifiers being used to normalize TCRbeta repertoire quantification. TCRdb handled the public reads itself, with Q25 trimming in fastp and clone calling in MiXCR, and kept productive beta chains. Each record represents a unique CDR3 protein, reported with the most common genes and DNA among its rows. The sample table records roughly 180,000 distinct CDR3 sequences; 11% of these occur just once. The ten top clones hold less than 15% of the sample. This specimen's treatment or condition label, interpreted: allogeneic hematopoietic cell transplantation with graft depleted of TCRalphabeta T cells and CD19 B cells.

Specimen: PBMCs, collected before TCRalphabeta/CD19-depleted stem cell transplant. Receptors originate from a boy aged 2 to 10 with acute myeloid leukemia, due to receive a stem cell transplant.

The table lists this clonotype with many counts. The chain recombines TRBV4-1 with TRBJ2-1; TRBD2 might be the D (5 bases). This CDR3 spans 17 amino acids. V was shortened by 0 bases and J by 4 bases, with 16 bases between the two germline ends. From germline, CDR1 is MGHRA and CDR2 YSYEKL. CDR3 protein: CASSQDKASHLYNEQFF. The CDR3 region has the DNA TGCGCCAGCAGCCAAGATAAGGCTAGCCACCTATACAATGAGCAGTTCTTC.

The table lists this clonotype with many counts. The chain is built from TRBV12-3 or TRBV12-4 and TRBJ2-3; possibly TRBD1 or TRBD2 for D (6 bases each). With 10 bases removed from V and 4 bases from J, the gap between germline ends came to 21 bases. The CDR3 contains 15 residues. The CDR3 here is CATRRGPLVSDTQYF. The CDR3 DNA sequence: TGTGCCACCCGTCGGGGGCCCTTAGTCTCAGATACGCAGTATTTT.

This chain connects TRBV30 to TRBJ2-2, with D perhaps matching TRBD2 (5 bases). The CDR3 is 13 residues long. Trimming took off 0 bases at V and 5 bases at J, with 7 bases between the two ends. Germline CDR1 reads GTSNPN; CDR2 reads SVGIG (reference sequence). In DNA, the CDR3 is TGTGCCTGGAGTGTGAGAGGGACCGGGGAGCTGTTTTTT. It encodes CAWSVRGTGELFF.

This clonotype turned up a few times. The V call is TRBV29-1, the J call TRBJ2-7, with unresolved D. CDR1 and CDR2 (germline): SQVTM, ANQGSEA. The length of the CDR3 is 11 residues. Trimming cost V 7 bases and J 5 bases, with 12 bases left between them. The CDR3 sequence: CSGGRKHEQYF. Here the CDR3 DNA reads TGCAGCGGGGGTCGCAAACACGAGCAGTACTTC.

This clonotype was seen ten or more times. This chain links TRBV7-3 with TRBJ2-5; 8 nucleotides line up with TRBD2. This CDR3 is built from 16 residues. J gave up 2 bases and V 5 bases, and 10 bases lay outside the gene matches. The germline V gene encodes CDR1 SGHTA and CDR2 FQGTGA. As DNA, the CDR3 is TGTGCCAGCAGCCCGAACGGGAGGGCAATTCAAGAGACCCAGTACTTC. Protein sequence: CASSPNGRAIQETQYF.

This clonotype was observed many times. This chain's CDR3 is CASSSTGLQNTEAFF. In DNA, the CDR3 is TGTGCCAGCAGCTCAACAGGTCTCCAAAACACTGAAGCTTTCTTT. The chain has TRBV7-9 and TRBJ1-1; a weak D match, TRBD1 (5 bases). Germline CDR1 reads SEHNR; CDR2 reads FQNEAQ (reference sequence). This CDR3 is built from 15 residues. Trimming shortened V by 4 bases and J by 2 bases, and 14 bases separated the two germline ends.

This clonotype was seen at least ten times. The chain couples TRBV7-2 to TRBJ2-7; 8 nucleotides align to TRBD1. V lost 2 bases to trimming and J lost 3 bases; unmatched junction nucleotides: 6. This CDR3 contains 15 residues. The V gene's germline CDR1 is SGHTA and CDR2 FQGNSA. The CDR3 nucleotides read TGTGCCAGCAGCTTACAAGGACAGGGTCACTACGAGCAGTACGTC. Translating gives CASSLQGQGHYEQYV.

This clonotype was seen ten or more times. V usage is TRBV5-1 and J usage is TRBJ2-2; a weak D match, TRBD1 (6 bases). This CDR3 is built from 14 residues. From germline, CDR1 is SGHRS and CDR2 YFSETQ. V lost 2 bases to trimming and J lost 1 base, with 6 bases between them. The CDR3 loop is CASSLQGNTGELFF. CDR3 bases: TGCGCCAGCAGCTTACAGGGGAACACCGGGGAGCTGTTTTTT.

This clonotype was picked up many times. The genes are TRBV7-3 and TRBJ2-3, with 11 bases that match TRBD2. This CDR3 is 14 amino acids long. Germline CDR1 is SGHTA and CDR2 is FQGTGA. After removal of 6 bases from V and 7 bases from J, the junction contained 6 bases not matched to a gene. CDR3: CASRTGTSGNTQYF. The CDR3 nucleotides read TGTGCCAGCAGGACCGGGACTAGCGGAAATACGCAGTATTTT.

To note about this clonotype: This may arise from a read error, as a much more abundant clone is one base away. V gene TRBV11-2 combines with J gene TRBJ2-7, with 14 nucleotides matching TRBD2. This CDR3 region has 18 residues. Per the germline V gene, CDR1 is SGHAT and CDR2 is FQNNGV. The CDR3 bases are TGTTCCAGCAGCTTAGGACTAGCGGGAGGACCCTACTCCTACGAGCAGTACTTC. Protein product: CSSSLGLAGGPYSYEQYF.

There are many counts of this clonotype. The V and J genes are TRBV28 and TRBJ2-7, with unresolved D. Deletions cut 6 bases from V and 4 bases from J, with 13 bases between. Germline assignment: CDR1 MDHEN and CDR2 SYDVKM. The CDR3 contains 13 residues. CDR3 sequence: CASSQEIQYEQYF. DNA of the CDR3: TGTGCCAGCAGCCAAGAGATCCAATACGAGCAGTACTTC.

This clonotype has at least ten counts. The chain has TRBV20-1 and TRBJ2-1; TRBD1 agrees at 9 bases. V gave up 0 bases and J gave up 7 bases; unmatched junction bases: 7. The germline V gene has CDR1 DFQATT and CDR2 SNEGSKA (reference sequence). CDR3 length: 15 amino acids. The CDR3 nucleotides read TGCAGTGCTAGAGATTTCGGGACAGGGACGAATGAGCAGTTCTTC. It translates to CSARDFGTGTNEQFF.

The rearrangement uses TRBV6-2 or TRBV6-3 and TRBJ1-2, with D possibly TRBD1 on 6 matching bases. Looked up from germline, CDR1 is MNHEY and CDR2 is SVGEGT. The V end was cut by 5 bases, the J end by 4 bases, with 14 bases between. This CDR3 region has 14 residues. CDR3 region: CASSPTDSFYGYTF. The CDR3 DNA is TGTGCCAGCAGTCCCACGGACAGCTTCTATGGCTACACCTTC.

This clonotype was picked up many times. The rearrangement joins TRBV6-1 to TRBJ2-2; no clear D gene. Germline assignment: CDR1 MNHNS and CDR2 SASEGT. The V gene lost 0 bases and the J gene lost 7 bases, with 9 bases spanning the gap. This CDR3 contains 14 residues. In DNA form, the CDR3 reads TGTGCCAGCAGTGAAGCGGGCCCGGTCGGGGAGCTGTTTTTT. Protein product: CASSEAGPVGELFF.

This clonotype was counted at least ten times. The rearrangement joins TRBV21-1 to TRBJ2-6; TRBD1, the D gene given by the table, was not confirmed from the DNA. TRBV21-1 corresponds to a pseudogene. This CDR3 is built from 17 residues. The CDR3 DNA is TGTGCCAGCAGTGGGACAGGGACCATCTCTGGGGCCAACGTCCTGACTTTC. It translates to CASSGTGTISGANVLTF.

This clonotype came up many times. CDR3 in DNA: TGTGCCAGCAGCTTAAAGCCCGGCTTGCAGCAGTACTTC. This gives the protein CASSLKPGLQQYF. The chain recombines TRBV7-3 with TRBJ2-7; D is unresolved. The CDR3 sequence is 13 residues long. Germline V gene lookup returns CDR1 SGHTA and CDR2 FQGTGA. The V end was cut by 1 base, the J end by 8 bases, with 12 bases between.

This clonotype was detected many times. V gene TRBV7-2 combines with J gene TRBJ1-2, with D maybe TRBD1 (5 bases). In germline, CDR1 is SGHTA, CDR2 FQGNSA. The germline V and J ends were trimmed by 5 bases and 6 bases, with 13 bases remaining between them. The CDR3 runs 13 residues. This CDR3 is CASSPGGRHGYTF. The CDR3 nucleotides are TGTGCCAGCAGCCCCGGGGGTCGTCATGGCTACACCTTC.

The sample holds many counts of this clonotype. V gene TRBV29-1 combines with J gene TRBJ1-2; 7 nucleotides agree with TRBD1. Germline CDR1 and CDR2: SQVTM and ANQGSEA. The CDR3 length is 12 residues. Losses at the gene ends were 4 bases for V and 4 bases for J; bases not matched to a gene: 3. CDR3 loop: CSVGSGGYGYTF. The CDR3 DNA reads TGCAGCGTTGGCTCAGGGGGCTATGGCTACACCTTC.

The table lists this clonotype with many counts. CDR3 sequence reads: CASSLQLNTEAFF. The CDR3 region has the DNA TGCGCCAGCAGCTTGCAGCTGAACACTGAAGCTTTCTTT. This sequence joins TRBV5-1 and TRBJ1-1; D is unclear. CDR3 length: 13 residues. CDR1 SGHRS and CDR2 YFSETQ come from the germline V gene. Trimming took off 1 base at V and 0 bases at J, with 4 bases between the two ends.

Many counts were recorded for this clonotype. CDR3 DNA: TGCAGTGCTGCAGAATTAGGCAGGGACACCGGGGAGCTGTTTTTT. Translated, it gives CSAAELGRDTGELFF. The V call is TRBV20-1, the J call TRBJ2-2; tentative D call: TRBD1 (5 bases). V gave up 5 bases and J gave up 3 bases, with 16 bases separating them. The CDR3 spans 15 residues. The V gene's germline CDR1 is DFQATT and CDR2 SNEGSKA (reference sequence).

This clonotype showed up many times. This chain uses TRBV7-2 with TRBJ2-7, with D possibly called TRBD1 or TRBD2 (5 bases each). V lost 4 bases to trimming and J lost 1 base, with 14 bases between them. From germline, CDR1 is SGHTA and CDR2 FQGNSA. The CDR3 sequence is 15 residues long. CDR3 region: CASSWVGVLSYEQYF. For the CDR3, the DNA is TGTGCCAGCAGCTGGGTGGGGGTATTATCCTACGAGCAGTACTTC.

This clonotype showed up many times. This chain uses TRBV20-1 with TRBJ2-1; 9 bases match TRBD2. V lost 1 base, J lost 8 bases, and 12 bases stayed unmatched. This CDR3 has 16 amino acids. Germline CDR1 reads DFQATT; CDR2 reads SNEGSKA (reference sequence). For the CDR3, the DNA is TGCAGTGCTAGAGTCCAAGCGGGGGGCTTCGGTGATGAGCAGTTCTTC. Protein: CSARVQAGGFGDEQFF.

There are many counts of this clonotype. This rearrangement joins TRBV5-5 to TRBJ1-1, with D uncertain. Germline V gene lookup returns CDR1 SGHKS and CDR2 YYEKEE (reference sequence). V was shortened by 1 base and J by 3 bases, with 10 bases between the two germline ends. The CDR3 contains 14 residues. The DNA for the CDR3 is TGTGCCAGCAGCTTGATGCGGGTGTACACTGAAGCTTTCTTT. It encodes CASSLMRVYTEAFF. Together with reference TRBV5-5 and TRBJ1-1, the CDR3 gives the full variable domain: DAGVTQSPTHLIKTRGQQVTLRCSPISGHKSVSWYQQVLGQGPQFIFQYYEKEERGRGNFPDRFSARQFPNYSSELNVNALLLGDSALYLCASSLMRVYTEAFFGQGTRLTVV.

There are many counts of this clonotype. This chain joins TRBV5-1 and TRBJ2-5, with TRBD2 matching 12 bases. Per the germline V gene, CDR1 is SGHRS and CDR2 is YFSETQ. The V and J ends lost 4 bases and 7 bases, in that order; junction bases with no gene match: 17. CDR3 length: 18 residues. The CDR3 loop reads CASSLASGGAREDGTQYF. CDR3 bases: TGCGCCAGCAGCCTCGCTAGCGGGGGGGCACGGGAAGATGGGACCCAGTACTTC.

At least ten counts were recorded for this clonotype. The chain has TRBV6-1 and TRBJ2-1, with D possibly TRBD2 on 6 matching bases. V lost 5 bases and J lost 3, with 14 bases in between. The germline V gene encodes CDR1 MNHNS and CDR2 SASEGT. CDR3 length equals 15 residues. CDR3 sequence (DNA): TGTGCCAGCAGTCAGGACTCGACTAGCTACAATGAGCAGTTCTTC. Its protein product is CASSQDSTSYNEQFF.